The rows below give T cell receptor beta chains drawn from one sample of a study of blood T cells in healthy people across ages. A single record per CDR3 protein comes from TCRdb applying MiXCR to the 5' RACE reads. This table has 600,000 to 800,000 distinct CDR3 sequences, around a fifth appearing once. Sequencing was carried out using blood. All receptors derive from a man between 65 and 85 years old in good health. CDR3s include the opening cysteine and the closing phenylalanine or tryptophan. The D gene is left open where the match is weak. Part of the rows lack a size; the others show once, few, many or a class for expanded clones.

d_call	v_call	j_call	clone_size	cdr3_aa	cdr3_nt
-	TRBV7-6	TRBJ1-2	few	CASTRQAGDAGYTF	TGTGCCAGCACCCGACAGGCGGGTGATGCGGGCTACACCTTC
-	TRBV2	TRBJ2-2	few	CASSFLPGITGELFF	TGTGCCAGCAGTTTTCTCCCGGGGATCACCGGGGAGCTGTTTTTT
-	TRBV2	TRBJ1-5	-	CASRTASNQPQHF	TGTGCCAGCAGGACAGCTAGCAATCAGCCCCAGCATTTT
-	TRBV3-1	TRBJ2-2	few	CASSQDFPGASTGELFF	TGTGCTAGCAGCCAAGATTTTCCGGGGGCGAGCACCGGGGAGCTGTTTTTT
-	TRBV12-3/TRBV12-4	TRBJ1-2	few	CASSFRASGYTF	TGTGCCAGCAGTTTCCGGGCGAGTGGCTACACCTTC
TRBD2	TRBV20-1	TRBJ2-1	-	CSATGTSGKRGDEQFF	TGCAGTGCTACCGGGACTAGCGGGAAGCGGGGAGATGAGCAGTTCTTC
-	TRBV2	TRBJ2-6	-	CASSEVTRPSGANVLTF	TGTGCCAGCAGCGAAGTGACCCGACCCTCTGGGGCCAACGTCCTGACTTTC
-	TRBV7-2	TRBJ2-3	-	CASSLQSSTDTQYF	TGTGCCAGCAGCTTACAGAGTAGCACAGATACGCAGTATTTT
TRBD1	TRBV5-1	TRBJ2-5	many	CASSPTGNGETQYF	TGCGCCAGCAGCCCGACAGGGAATGGGGAGACCCAGTACTTC
TRBD2	TRBV20-1	TRBJ2-1	-	CSARELAASRNEQFF	TGCAGTGCTAGAGAACTAGCGGCCTCTCGGAATGAGCAGTTCTTC
-	TRBV21-1	TRBJ2-2	few	CASPTSAGGLAGELFF	TGTGCCAGCCCTACGTCAGCGGGAGGTTTAGCCGGGGAGCTGTTTTTT
TRBD1	TRBV6-1	TRBJ2-7	-	CASSEATGSSYEQYF	TGTGCCAGCAGTGAAGCGACAGGGAGCTCCTACGAGCAGTACTTC
-	TRBV3-1	TRBJ1-1	few	CASRRMDGKINTEAFF	TGTGCCAGCAGACGGATGGACGGTAAAATCAACACTGAAGCTTTCTTT
-	TRBV20-1	TRBJ2-1	-	CSAEQLAEEQFF	TGCAGTGCTGAACAATTAGCGGAGGAGCAGTTCTTC
TRBD2	TRBV19	TRBJ2-2	-	CACGLAPRGFRGELFF	TGTGCCTGCGGACTAGCCCCAAGGGGATTTCGCGGGGAGCTGTTTTTT
TRBD1	TRBV3-1	TRBJ1-1	few	CASSQRTGGTEAFF	TGTGCCAGCAGCCAACGGACAGGGGGCACTGAAGCTTTCTTT
TRBD1	TRBV12-3/TRBV12-4	TRBJ1-1	few	CASSDRVTEAFF	TGTGCCAGTAGCGACAGGGTCACTGAAGCTTTCTTT
TRBD1	TRBV7-8	TRBJ1-1	few	CASSQFGQGVPTEAFF	TGTGCCAGCAGTCAATTCGGACAGGGTGTTCCCACTGAAGCTTTCTTT
-	TRBV27	TRBJ2-3	few	CASSLQWEATDTQYF	TGTGCCAGCAGTTTACAATGGGAGGCCACAGATACGCAGTATTTT
-	TRBV12-3/TRBV12-4	TRBJ2-3	-	CASSLERGADTQYF	TGTGCCAGCAGTTTAGAGCGAGGGGCAGATACGCAGTATTTT
-	TRBV4-2	TRBJ2-1	many	CASSQGNYNEQFF	TGTGCCAGCAGCCAGGGGAACTACAATGAGCAGTTCTTC
-	TRBV5-5	TRBJ2-7	-	CASSLGPAGSSYEQYF	TGTGCCAGCAGCTTGGGGCCGGCAGGGAGCTCCTACGAGCAGTACTTC
TRBD2	TRBV14	TRBJ2-3	-	CASSQTTSGHTDTQYF	TGTGCCAGCAGCCAAACAACTAGCGGGCACACAGATACGCAGTATTTT
TRBD2	TRBV29-1	TRBJ2-5	many	CSVDSTSAERGTQYF	TGCAGCGTTGATAGCACTAGCGCTGAAAGGGGGACCCAGTACTTC
TRBD2	TRBV12-3/TRBV12-4	TRBJ2-3	-	CASTTAGVGTDTQYF	TGTGCCAGCACCACAGCGGGAGTCGGCACAGATACGCAGTATTTT
-	TRBV3-1	TRBJ2-4	few	CASSPFQAKNIQYF	TGTGCCAGCAGCCCTTTCCAAGCCAAAAACATTCAGTACTTC
-	TRBV5-1	TRBJ2-2	-	CASSLALQAATGELFF	TGCGCCAGCAGCTTGGCGTTACAGGCGGCCACCGGGGAGCTGTTTTTT
TRBD2	TRBV29-1	TRBJ2-1	many	CSVRAGGPRNEQFF	TGCAGCGTTCGGGCGGGAGGGCCCCGCAATGAGCAGTTCTTC
-	TRBV5-5	TRBJ2-3	once	CASILQGVSTDTQYF	TGTGCCAGCATCCTACAGGGAGTTAGCACAGATACGCAGTATTTT
-	TRBV7-2	TRBJ2-7	few	CASSLASRGAEREQYF	TGTGCCAGCAGCTTAGCCTCTCGGGGGGCCGAGCGCGAGCAGTACTTC
-	TRBV6-5	TRBJ2-5	-	CASSYATQGTFETQYF	TGTGCCAGCAGCTACGCCACACAGGGCACTTTTGAGACCCAGTACTTC
TRBD1	TRBV5-1	TRBJ2-5	-	CASSLVGTGYQETQYF	TGCGCCAGCAGCTTGGTAGGGACAGGGTACCAAGAGACCCAGTACTTC
-	TRBV29-1	TRBJ2-1	few	CSAHEPGRHYNEQFF	TGCAGCGCCCACGAGCCGGGCAGACACTACAATGAGCAGTTCTTC
-	TRBV2	TRBJ2-2	-	CASSPNPSGELFF	TGTGCCAGCAGCCCAAATCCCTCCGGGGAGCTGTTTTTT
-	TRBV20-1	TRBJ2-2	-	CSARDRLTGELFF	TGCAGTGCTAGGGACAGATTAACCGGGGAGCTGTTTTTT
-	TRBV20-1	TRBJ2-5	-	CSAQPGEGETQYF	TGCAGTGCTCAACCGGGGGAAGGAGAGACCCAGTACTTC
-	TRBV7-2	TRBJ2-5	few	CASSFGAVQETQYF	TGTGCCAGCAGTTTTGGGGCGGTCCAAGAGACCCAGTACTTC
TRBD1	TRBV6-2/TRBV6-3	TRBJ2-5	few	CASSYLSRRRDRGQETQYF	TGTGCCAGCAGTTACTTAAGTCGACGAAGAGACAGGGGTCAGGAGACCCAGTACTTC
-	TRBV15	TRBJ2-1	-	CATSRDDSSGPHNEQFF	TGTGCCACCAGCAGAGATGATAGTAGCGGACCACACAATGAGCAGTTCTTC
-	TRBV6-6	TRBJ1-1	-	CASSYQVGDEAFF	TGTGCCAGCAGTTACCAGGTCGGGGATGAAGCTTTCTTT
-	TRBV20-1	TRBJ1-2	-	CSASHGRDGYTF	TGCAGTGCTTCTCACGGGAGGGATGGCTACACCTTC
-	TRBV6-4	TRBJ1-1	-	CASSDSRAFF	TGTGCCAGCAGTGACTCGAGGGCTTTCTTT
TRBD1	TRBV7-2	TRBJ2-5	few	CASSSEDRGRQYF	TGTGCCAGCAGCTCCGAGGACAGGGGGCGTCAGTACTTC
TRBD2	TRBV7-2	TRBJ2-7	-	CASSFLAGAEQYF	TGTGCCAGCAGCTTTCTAGCGGGAGCTGAGCAGTACTTC
-	TRBV6-6	TRBJ1-6	few	CASSYQGPNSPLHF	TGTGCCAGCAGTTACCAGGGGCCGAATTCACCCCTCCACTTT
-	TRBV6-5	TRBJ1-1	few	CASSYSRQGGTEAFF	TGTGCCAGCAGTTACTCGAGGCAGGGAGGCACTGAAGCTTTCTTT
TRBD1	TRBV20-1	TRBJ2-5	few	CSATPRTGEDLETQYF	TGCAGTGCTACCCCCAGGACAGGAGAAGATTTAGAGACCCAGTACTTC
-	TRBV27	TRBJ1-6	-	CASSFAGSPLHF	TGTGCCAGCAGTTTCGCGGGTTCACCCCTCCACTTT
TRBD2	TRBV13	TRBJ2-1	-	CASSHPTSLLYNEQFF	TGTGCCAGCAGCCACCCGACTAGCCTACTCTACAATGAGCAGTTCTTC
-	TRBV4-1	TRBJ2-5	-	CASSGGGRGLQETQYF	TGCGCCAGCAGCGGAGGAGGTCGAGGCCTCCAAGAGACCCAGTACTTC
-	TRBV19	TRBJ2-2	few	CASSIGQVITGELFF	TGTGCCAGTAGTATCGGCCAGGTCATAACCGGGGAGCTGTTTTTT
-	TRBV29-1	TRBJ2-1	-	CSTGGFYSEQFF	TGCAGCACCGGAGGGTTCTACAGTGAGCAGTTCTTC
TRBD2	TRBV7-2	TRBJ2-7	many	CASSLGQLLAGGYEQYF	TGTGCCAGCAGCTTAGGGCAGCTACTAGCGGGAGGGTACGAGCAGTACTTC
TRBD1	TRBV5-1	TRBJ2-7	few	CASSLVPGTDPKEQYF	TGCGCCAGCAGCTTGGTCCCCGGGACAGACCCTAAAGAGCAGTACTTC
-	TRBV15	TRBJ2-5	few	CATSRSLGAGVQETQYF	TGTGCCACCAGCAGGTCCTTGGGGGCGGGAGTACAAGAGACCCAGTACTTC
-	TRBV29-1	TRBJ2-3	many	CSVATATDTQYF	TGCAGCGTTGCGACAGCTACGGATACGCAGTATTTT
TRBD1	TRBV20-1	TRBJ2-5	-	CSATMTGGLSETQYF	TGCAGTGCTACAATGACAGGGGGCCTTTCTGAGACCCAGTACTTC